This T cell receptor (beta chain) was profiled in a study of breast tumors, draining lymph nodes, adjacent tissues. General study points: The data were judged consistent with most tumor T cells coming from lymph node and expanding in tumor.

In this sample, this clonotype turned up many times. Its antigen is currently unknown. TCRdb reprocessed the multiplex PCR reads with MiXCR, giving one entry per CDR3 protein. The repertoire holds approximately 11,000 distinct CDR3 sequences, with 36% as singletons. CDR3 length equals 15 residues. Trimming cost V 1 base and J 7 bases, with 16 bases left between them. Germline V gene lookup returns CDR1 SEHNR and CDR2 FQNEAQ (reference sequence). The receptor was derived from a female donor with breast cancer. Some clones in this sample may be carry-over from other donors' samples. The sequenced material came from breast tumor tissue. The rearrangement links TRBV7-9 to TRBJ2-5; a possible D gene is TRBD2 (5 bases). The CDR3 reads CASSLVGVKGGTQYF. As DNA, the CDR3 is TGTGCCAGCAGCTTAGTGGGAGTGAAGGGCGGGACCCAGTACTTC.